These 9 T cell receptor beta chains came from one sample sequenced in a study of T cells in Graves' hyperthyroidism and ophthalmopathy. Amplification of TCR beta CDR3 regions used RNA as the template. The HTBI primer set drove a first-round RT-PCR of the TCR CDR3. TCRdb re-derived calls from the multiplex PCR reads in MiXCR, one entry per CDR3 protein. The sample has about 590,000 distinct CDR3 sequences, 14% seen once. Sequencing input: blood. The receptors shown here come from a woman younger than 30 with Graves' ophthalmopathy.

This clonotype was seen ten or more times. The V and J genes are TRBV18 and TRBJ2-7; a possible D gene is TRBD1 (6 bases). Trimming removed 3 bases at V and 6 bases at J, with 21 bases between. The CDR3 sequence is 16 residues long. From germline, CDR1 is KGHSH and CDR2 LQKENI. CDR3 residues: CASSPSSQGSFGEQYF. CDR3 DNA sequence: TGTGCCAGCTCACCCTCCTCACAGGGAAGTTTCGGCGAGCAGTACTTC.

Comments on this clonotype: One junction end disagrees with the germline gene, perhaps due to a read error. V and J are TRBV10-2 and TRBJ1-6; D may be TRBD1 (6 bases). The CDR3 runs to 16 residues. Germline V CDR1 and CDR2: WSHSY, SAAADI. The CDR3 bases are TGCGCCAGCAGCGAGTCGGACAGCCCCTATAATTCACCCCTCCACTTT. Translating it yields CASSESDSPYNSPLHF.

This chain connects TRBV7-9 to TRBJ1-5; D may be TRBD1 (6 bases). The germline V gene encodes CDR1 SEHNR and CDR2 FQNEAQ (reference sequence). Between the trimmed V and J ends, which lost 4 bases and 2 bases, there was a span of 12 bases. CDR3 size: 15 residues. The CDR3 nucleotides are TGTGCCAGCAGCTCCAACAGGGAAGGCAATCAGCCCCAGCATTTT. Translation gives CASSSNREGNQPQHF.

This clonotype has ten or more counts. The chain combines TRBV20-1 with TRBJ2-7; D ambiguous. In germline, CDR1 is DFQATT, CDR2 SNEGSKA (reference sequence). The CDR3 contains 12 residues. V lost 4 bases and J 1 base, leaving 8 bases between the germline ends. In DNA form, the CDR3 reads TGCAGTGCTATTGAGAGTTCCTACGAGCAGTACTTC. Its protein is CSAIESSYEQYF.

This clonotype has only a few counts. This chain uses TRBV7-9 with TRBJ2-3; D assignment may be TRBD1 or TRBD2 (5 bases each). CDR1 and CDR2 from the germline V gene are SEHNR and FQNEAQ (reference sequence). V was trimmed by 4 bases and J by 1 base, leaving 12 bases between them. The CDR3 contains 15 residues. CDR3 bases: TGTGCCAGCAGCTCCCCCCGGGGCCGCACAGATACGCAGTATTTT. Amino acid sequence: CASSSPRGRTDTQYF.

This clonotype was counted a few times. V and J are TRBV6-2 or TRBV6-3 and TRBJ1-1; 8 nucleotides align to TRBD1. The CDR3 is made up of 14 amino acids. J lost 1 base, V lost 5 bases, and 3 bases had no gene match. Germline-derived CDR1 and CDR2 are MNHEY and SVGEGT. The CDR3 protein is CASSGGQGNTEAFF. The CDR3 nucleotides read TGTGCCAGCAGTGGAGGACAGGGGAACACTGAAGCTTTCTTT.

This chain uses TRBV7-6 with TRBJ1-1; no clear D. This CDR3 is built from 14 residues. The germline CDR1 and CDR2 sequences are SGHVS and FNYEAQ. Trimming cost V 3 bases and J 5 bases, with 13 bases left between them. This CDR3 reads CASSFKEAGTEAFF. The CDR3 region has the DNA TGTGCCAGCAGCTTTAAAGAGGCGGGGACTGAAGCTTTCTTT.

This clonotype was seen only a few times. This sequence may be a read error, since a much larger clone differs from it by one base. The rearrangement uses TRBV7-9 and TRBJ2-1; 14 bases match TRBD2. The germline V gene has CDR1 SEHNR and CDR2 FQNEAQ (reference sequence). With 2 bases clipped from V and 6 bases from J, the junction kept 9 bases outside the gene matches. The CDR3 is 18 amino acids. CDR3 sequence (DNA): TGTGCCAGCAGCTTACCGCCAGGGACTAGCGGGAGACCCAATGAGCAGTTCTTC. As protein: CASSLPPGTSGRPNEQFF.

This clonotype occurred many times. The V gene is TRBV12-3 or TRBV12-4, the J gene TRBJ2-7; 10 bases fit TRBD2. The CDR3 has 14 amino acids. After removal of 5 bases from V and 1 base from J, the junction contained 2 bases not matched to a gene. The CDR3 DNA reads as TGTGCCAGCAGTCTACTAGCGGGATCCTACGAGCAGTACTTC. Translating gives CASSLLAGSYEQYF.